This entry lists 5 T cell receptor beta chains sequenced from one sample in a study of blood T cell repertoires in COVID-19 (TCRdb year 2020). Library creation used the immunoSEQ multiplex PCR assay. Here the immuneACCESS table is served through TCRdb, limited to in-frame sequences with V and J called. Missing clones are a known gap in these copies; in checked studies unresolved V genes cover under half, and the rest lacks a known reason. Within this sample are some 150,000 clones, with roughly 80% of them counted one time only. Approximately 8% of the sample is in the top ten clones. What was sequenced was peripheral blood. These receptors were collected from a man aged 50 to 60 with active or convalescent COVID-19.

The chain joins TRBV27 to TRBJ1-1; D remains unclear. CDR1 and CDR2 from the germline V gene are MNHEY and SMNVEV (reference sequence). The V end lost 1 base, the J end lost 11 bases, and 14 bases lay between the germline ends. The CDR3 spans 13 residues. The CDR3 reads CASSLFAEAKAFF. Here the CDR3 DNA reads TGTGCCAGCAGTTTATTTGCGGAAGCTAAGGCTTTCTTT.

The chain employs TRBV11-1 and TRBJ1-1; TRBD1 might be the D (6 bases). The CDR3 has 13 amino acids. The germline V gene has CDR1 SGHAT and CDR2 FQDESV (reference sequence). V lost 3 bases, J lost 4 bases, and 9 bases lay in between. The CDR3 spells CASSFQGPTEAFF. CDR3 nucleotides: TGTGCCAGCAGCTTTCAGGGGCCCACTGAAGCTTTCTTT. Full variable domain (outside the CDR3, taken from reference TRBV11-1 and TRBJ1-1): EAEVAQSPRYKITEKSQAVAFWCDPISGHATLYWYRQILGQGPELLVQFQDESVVDDSQLPKDRFSAERLKGVDSTLKIQPAELGDSAMYLCASSFQGPTEAFFGQGTRLTVV.

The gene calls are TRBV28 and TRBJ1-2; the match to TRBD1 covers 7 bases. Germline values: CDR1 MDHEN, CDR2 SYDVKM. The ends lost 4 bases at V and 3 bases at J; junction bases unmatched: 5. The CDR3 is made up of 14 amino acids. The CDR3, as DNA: TGTGCCAGCAGTTCCCAACAGGGGTACTATGGCTACACCTTC. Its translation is CASSSQQGYYGYTF.

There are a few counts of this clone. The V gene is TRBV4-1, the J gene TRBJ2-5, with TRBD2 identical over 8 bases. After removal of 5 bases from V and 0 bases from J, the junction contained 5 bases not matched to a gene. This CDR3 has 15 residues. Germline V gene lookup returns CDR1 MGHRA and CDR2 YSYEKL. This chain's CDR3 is CASSSTTSDQETQYF. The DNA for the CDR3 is TGCGCCAGCAGCTCCACGACTAGCGACCAAGAGACCCAGTACTTC.

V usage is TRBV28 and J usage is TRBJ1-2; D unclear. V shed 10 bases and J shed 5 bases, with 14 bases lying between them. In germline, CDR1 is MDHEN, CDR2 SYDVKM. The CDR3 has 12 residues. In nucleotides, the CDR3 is TGTGCCACCGCCCAATTGCTATATGGCTACACCTTC. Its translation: CATAQLLYGYTF.